The 14 T cell receptor beta chains reported below all come from one sample, sequenced in a study of T cell repertoires in cytomegalovirus infection. MiXCR, run by TCRdb on the reads, gives a single entry per CDR3 protein. The sample records about 320,000 distinct CDR3 sequences, 9.5% being singletons. The source material was PBMCs. Receptors originate from a human donor in good health (CMV status not recorded). Some clones in this sample may be carry-over from other donors' samples.

This clonotype was observed at least ten times. The chain links TRBV19 to TRBJ2-1, with 8 bases aligning to TRBD1. V shed 2 bases and J 7 bases; nucleotides not matched to a gene: 10. Germline V lookup: CDR1 LNHDA, CDR2 SQIVND (reference sequence). This CDR3 contains 16 residues. The CDR3 coding sequence is TGTGCCAGTAGTATAAACTCTCAGGGGGCTCGTAATGAGCAGTTCTTC. Translation: CASSINSQGARNEQFF.

This clonotype turned up a few times. The CDR3 spells CSAREGSLNTEAFF. For the CDR3, the DNA is TGCAGTGCTAGAGAGGGGAGTCTGAACACTGAAGCTTTCTTT. The gene calls are TRBV20-1 and TRBJ1-1; unclear D gene. Germline assignment: CDR1 DFQATT and CDR2 SNEGSKA (reference sequence). The V gene lost 0 bases and the J gene lost 0 bases, with 8 bases spanning the gap. The CDR3 consists of 14 residues.

The V and J genes are TRBV20-1 and TRBJ1-2; D perhaps matches TRBD1 (5 bases). V gave up 6 bases and J gave up 5 bases, with 16 bases separating them. Germline V lookup: CDR1 DFQATT, CDR2 SNEGSKA (reference sequence). The CDR3 extends over 13 amino acids. This chain's CDR3 is CSATGRVKYGYTF. The CDR3 bases are TGCAGTGCCACAGGACGGGTTAAGTATGGCTACACCTTC.

The sample holds many counts of this clonotype. The rearrangement uses TRBV12-3 or TRBV12-4 and TRBJ2-3; TRBD1 aligns across 10 bases. Losses at the gene ends were 5 bases for V and 6 bases for J; bases not matched to a gene: 14. The CDR3 contains 17 residues. CDR3 sequence (DNA): TGTGCCAGCAGTATGGGACAGGGGAGTTCGAAGGGGGATACGCAGTATTTT. Protein product: CASSMGQGSSKGDTQYF.

There are a few counts of this clonotype. The chain recombines TRBV18 with TRBJ1-2; 9 positions agree with TRBD1. CDR3 length equals 15 residues. Germline CDR1 and CDR2: KGHSH and LQKENI. Unmatched junction bases numbered 11, after V lost 6 bases and J lost 6 bases. The CDR3 spells CASSYTGGELNGYTF. CDR3 bases: TGTGCCAGCTCGTACACAGGGGGCGAACTTAATGGCTACACCTTC.

This clonotype was detected ten times or more. The CDR3 DNA follows: TGTGCCAGCAGCCCCGAAGGAGGGGTGAAGACCCAGTACTTC. Protein product: CASSPEGGVKTQYF. The chain carries TRBV7-6 and TRBJ2-5; the D gene is possibly TRBD2 (6 bases). The germline V gene encodes CDR1 SGHVS and CDR2 FNYEAQ. V was pared by 5 bases and J by 6 bases, with 16 bases between. The CDR3 consists of 14 residues.

This clonotype showed up just a few times. This sequence joins TRBV7-9 and TRBJ1-5; tentatively, D is TRBD1 (5 bases). V was pared by 6 bases and J by 3 bases, with 18 bases between. This CDR3 region has 16 residues. CDR1 and CDR2 from the germline V gene are SEHNR and FQNEAQ (reference sequence). The DNA of the CDR3 is TGTGCCAGCAGTCCCACCTCGGGGGGGTTCAATCAGCCCCAGCATTTT. Its protein is CASSPTSGGFNQPQHF.

On this clonotype itself: This may come from a read error, since a much larger clone is one base off. This chain links TRBV19 with TRBJ1-1; D unclear. Deletions cut 10 bases from V and 1 base from J, with 10 bases between. Germline CDR1 reads LNHDA; CDR2 reads SQIVND (reference sequence). The CDR3 spans 12 residues. The CDR3 sequence is CATSLGNTEAFF. The CDR3 bases are TGTGCCACCAGCTTAGGGAACACTGAAGCTTTCTTT. Together with reference TRBV19 and TRBJ1-1, the CDR3 gives the full variable domain: DGGITQSPKYLFRKEGQNVTLSCEQNLNHDAMYWYRQDPGQGLRLIYYSQIVNDFQKGDIAEGYSVSREKKESFPLTVTSAQKNPTAFYLCATSLGNTEAFFGQGTRLTVV.

This chain links TRBV7-6 with TRBJ1-1, with 9 nucleotides matching TRBD1. The CDR3 runs 17 residues. Germline V lookup: CDR1 SGHVS, CDR2 FNYEAQ. Trimming removed 5 bases from V and 8 bases from J; junction bases left unmatched: 18. CDR3 coding DNA: TGTGCCAGCAGCCCAAAGACCCCGGGACAGGGTCTCTACGAAGCTTTCTTT. Translation gives CASSPKTPGQGLYEAFF. Full variable domain (rest looked up from reference TRBV7-6 and TRBJ1-1): GAGVSQSPRYKVTKRGQDVALRCDPISGHVSLYWYRQALGQGPEFLTYFNYEAQQDKSGLPNDRFSAERPEGSISTLTIQRTEQRDSAMYRCASSPKTPGQGLYEAFFGQGTRLTVV.

The J gene is TRBJ2-7, the V gene TRBV15; a weak D match, TRBD1 (6 bases). V lost 0 bases, J lost 2 bases, and 8 bases lay in between. The germline CDR1 and CDR2 sequences are LNHNV and YYDKDF (reference sequence). This CDR3 region has 14 residues. The CDR3 region is CATSRDRGAYEQYF. The CDR3 DNA reads as TGTGCCACCAGCAGAGACAGGGGTGCCTACGAGCAGTACTTC.

This clonotype was recorded at least ten times. The V and J genes are TRBV7-2 and TRBJ2-7; 7 bases line up with TRBD1. CDR3 length: 13 residues. The V segment lost 2 bases and the J segment 7 bases; nucleotides outside the gene matches: 5. Germline CDR1 SGHTA, CDR2 FQGNSA. Here the CDR3 reads CASSLTGVREQYF. CDR3 coding DNA: TGTGCCAGCAGCTTAACAGGGGTGAGGGAGCAGTACTTC.

Many counts were recorded for this clonotype. The V call is TRBV28, the J call TRBJ2-1; TRBD2 aligns across 9 bases. The CDR3 is 15 amino acids. From germline, CDR1 is MDHEN and CDR2 SYDVKM. V lost 5 bases to trimming and J lost 8 bases; unmatched junction nucleotides: 10. CDR3 bases: TGTGCCAGCAGTAAAAGCGGGAGGCCATCCGATGAGCAGTTCTTC. Protein sequence: CASSKSGRPSDEQFF.

This chain's CDR3 is CASSLYSEGEQFF. The CDR3 DNA reads TGTGCCAGCAGCCTTTACAGCGAAGGAGAGCAGTTCTTC. The rearrangement uses TRBV6-1 and TRBJ2-1, with D unclear. CDR1 and CDR2 (germline): MNHNS, SASEGT. Trimming cost V 6 bases and J 10 bases, with 16 bases left between them. CDR3 length equals 13 residues.

This rearrangement joins TRBV10-3 to TRBJ1-5; TRBD1 matches at 7 bases. The germline CDR1 and CDR2 sequences are ENHRY and SYGVKD. Trimming cost V 6 bases and J 11 bases; bases outside gene matches: 7. This CDR3 has 12 amino acids. Here the CDR3 DNA reads TGTGCCATCAGCCATGGCAGGGGGGCCCAGCATTTT. This translates into CAISHGRGAQHF.